This T cell receptor (beta chain) appears in the sequencing data of a study of vaccination effects on CD4 cells after COVID-19. Clones were read by immunoSEQ multiplex PCR, and TCRdb kept only the in-frame ones, dropping some. The repertoire holds around 71,000 clones, with approximately 79% as singletons. Viral peptide pool expansion of antigen-specific CD4+ T cells preceded sequencing in the ViraFEST assay. An approximately ten-day culture period preceded the isolation of CD4+ T cells. All vaccine recipients tested negative for nucleocapsid antibodies and had never contracted SARS-CoV-2 infection. The authors replaced half the medium with IL-2 medium on days 3 and 7. Notes on this clone: Antigen: not known.

V lost 3 bases to trimming and J lost 5 bases; unmatched junction nucleotides: 12. This CDR3 contains 16 residues. Germline CDR1 is SGHTA and CDR2 is FQGTGA. The V and J genes are TRBV7-3 and TRBJ1-1, with TRBD1 matching over 7 bases. This sample comprised CD4+ T cells from PBMCs cultured with HCoV-OC43 spike peptides, obtained before COVID-19 vaccination. As for subset: HCoV-OC43 spike overlapping peptide pool stimulation. This TCR came from a human donor who received a COVID-19 vaccine. CDR3 bases: TGTGCCAGCAGCTTCGATACCGGCAGGGGGAGAACTGAAGCTTTCTTT. Translating gives CASSFDTGRGRTEAFF.